Here is one T cell receptor (beta chain) with its context. This record comes from a study of blood T cell repertoires in COVID-19. As originally analysed: Reference gene primer amplification yielded estimated nucleated cell counts. Assay: immunoSEQ multiplex PCR; the TCRdb copy retains only in-frame clones and omits some. V and J calls and clone size come straight from that table; D and trimming were deduced from the DNA. The sample records around 470,000 clones, roughly nine tenths being singletons. The CDR3 consists of 15 residues. The germline V gene has CDR1 SQVTM and CDR2 ANQGSEA. V is TRBV29-1 and J is TRBJ1-2, with D possibly being TRBD1 (5 bases). The specimen was peripheral blood. This receptor was obtained from a man between 18 and 29 years old with COVID-19, enrolled during active disease. The CDR3: CTSIKPPGEGYGYTF. The CDR3 nucleotides are TGCACCTCCATCAAACCCCCGGGGGAGGGTTATGGCTACACCTTC.